This T cell receptor beta chain was found in a study of OX40 agonist ivuxolimab in advanced cancers. Sequencing used immunoSEQ multiplex PCR; TCRdb keeps in-frame clones, though not all of them. The table includes fewer than 35,000 clones, around nine tenths detected once. This CDR3 spans 20 amino acids. Germline trimming cut 6 bases from V and 1 base from J; bases unmatched to any gene: 21. CDR1 and CDR2 (germline): WSHSY, SAAADI. Sample: CD4+ or CD8+ T cells sorted from blood, taken in a trial of the OX40 agonist ivuxolimab. The chain links TRBV10-2 to TRBJ1-5; 7 bases map to TRBD1. This TCR derives from an adult with an advanced solid tumor such as melanoma, head and neck, liver or kidney cancer. CDR3 region: CASSPSGDSSFHISNQPQHF. The CDR3, as DNA: TGCGCCAGCAGCCCGAGCGGGGACAGTAGTTTCCATATAAGCAATCAGCCCCAGCATTTT.